The next 23 T cell receptor beta chains were all read from a single sample in a study of read filtering for tumor transcriptome and immune sequencing. From around 440 ng of RNA, a library with molecular barcoded alpha/delta and beta/gamma adaptors was made. TCRdb redid the calling of the reads with MiXCR, one entry per CDR3 protein. The table has approximately 93,000 distinct CDR3 sequences, 20% to 25% seen once. The specimen was a population of CD138-negative cells sorted from bone marrow. Every receptor here comes from a donor at least 40 years old with multiple myeloma.

The chain joins TRBV29-1 to TRBJ1-1; D uncertain. V lost 3 bases and J 4 bases, leaving 12 bases between the germline ends. The CDR3 is 13 residues long. The germline CDR1 and CDR2 sequences are SQVTM and ANQGSEA. CDR3 loop: CSVEALSSTEAFF. In nucleotides, the CDR3 is TGCAGCGTTGAGGCTTTGTCCTCCACTGAAGCTTTCTTT.

This clonotype was seen many times. The chain links TRBV29-1 to TRBJ2-3, with 9 positions matching TRBD1. CDR3 length: 14 amino acids. Trimming cost V 6 bases and J 5 bases; bases outside gene matches: 9. Germline V gene lookup returns CDR1 SQVTM and CDR2 ANQGSEA. CDR3 sequence: CSVPSRDRVDTQYF. CDR3 nucleotide sequence: TGCAGCGTCCCCTCCCGGGACAGGGTAGATACGCAGTATTTT.

The table lists this clonotype with many counts. The rearrangement links TRBV5-1 to TRBJ1-1; D uncertain. Germline assignment: CDR1 SGHRS and CDR2 YFSETQ. CDR3 length: 14 residues. V was cut by 0 bases and J by 4 bases, with 10 bases left in between. CDR3 nucleotide sequence: TGCGCCAGCAGCTTGGTCCTCGGAAGCACTGAAGCTTTCTTT. Residues: CASSLVLGSTEAFF.

Notes on this clonotype: This may stem from a read error, because a much larger clone lies one nucleotide away. This chain joins TRBV28 and TRBJ2-5; the match to TRBD1 covers 9 bases. CDR1 is MDHEN and CDR2 is SYDVKM in the germline V gene. The CDR3 length is 16 residues. The CDR3 region is CASSAGTGMYQEAQYF. CDR3 DNA: TGTGCCAGCAGCGCTGGGACAGGGATGTACCAAGAGGCCCAGTACTTC.

In regard to this clonotype: A much larger clone differs from this one at a single base, so this may be a read error. This chain's CDR3 is CASVPRARELFF. CDR3 nucleotide sequence: TGTGCCAGCGTACCGAGAGCCCGGGAGCTGTTTTTT. The V and J genes are TRBV28 and TRBJ2-2; no clear D. V lost 8 bases to trimming and J lost 9 bases, with 13 bases between them. The CDR3 is 12 residues long. Germline V CDR1 and CDR2: MDHEN, SYDVKM.

In its sample, this clonotype was seen many times. The chain combines TRBV29-1 with TRBJ1-1; tentative D call: TRBD1 (5 bases). Germline CDR1 SQVTM, CDR2 ANQGSEA. CDR3 length: 12 amino acids. Between the trimmed V and J ends, which lost 6 bases and 4 bases, there was a span of 12 bases. The CDR3 DNA reads as TGCAGCGTCCCGACAGATTCCACTGAAGCTTTCTTT. Translated: CSVPTDSTEAFF.

This clonotype was picked up many times. The genes are TRBV28 and TRBJ1-5, with TRBD1 identical over 9 bases. From germline, CDR1 is MDHEN and CDR2 SYDVKM. V lost 6 bases, J lost 7 bases, and 10 bases stayed unmatched. The CDR3 runs to 15 residues. The chain's CDR3 is CASRIQGAQMQPQHF. Written as DNA, the CDR3 is TGTGCCAGCAGAATACAGGGGGCGCAAATGCAGCCCCAGCATTTT. Full variable domain (outside the CDR3, taken from reference TRBV28 and TRBJ1-5): DVKVTQSSRYLVKRTGEKVFLECVQDMDHENMFWYRQDPGLGLRLIYFSYDVKMKEKGDIPEGYSVSREKKERFSLILESASTNQTSMYLCASRIQGAQMQPQHFGDGTRLSIL.

This clonotype was observed a single time. The rearrangement joins TRBV12-3 or TRBV12-4 to TRBJ2-5; D remains ambiguous. This CDR3 is built from 11 residues. V lost 5 bases and J 4 bases, leaving 5 bases between the germline ends. CDR3 loop: CASSNTETQYF. DNA of the CDR3: TGTGCCAGCAGTAATACAGAGACCCAGTACTTC.

This clonotype was picked up a small number of times. This chain uses TRBV6-5 with TRBJ1-1; the D gene is possibly TRBD1 (5 bases). Looked up from germline, CDR1 is MNHEY and CDR2 is SVGAGI. Trimming took off 0 bases at V and 7 bases at J, with 9 bases between the two ends. The CDR3 has 13 residues. CDR3 loop: CASSYSGAGEAFF. CDR3 sequence (DNA): TGTGCCAGCAGTTACTCAGGGGCGGGTGAAGCTTTCTTT.

This clonotype was counted ten times or more. This sequence joins TRBV28 and TRBJ2-2; TRBD1 matches 8 bases. The CDR3 is made up of 15 amino acids. V trimming: 4 bases; J trimming: 4 bases; junction bases outside the gene matches: 5. The germline CDR1 and CDR2 sequences are MDHEN and SYDVKM. The CDR3 bases are TGTGCCAGCAGTTCTATGGACAGGGTCACCGGGGAGCTGTTTTTT. It encodes CASSSMDRVTGELFF.

Details on this clonotype: A single base separates this from a much larger clone, so it may be a read error. This CDR3 is missing its conserved last phenylalanine or tryptophan, likely due to a read error. The V and J genes are TRBV27 and TRBJ2-2, with a tentative D call TRBD1 (6 bases). The CDR3 loop spans 14 amino acids. Germline V lookup: CDR1 MNHEY, CDR2 SMNVEV (reference sequence). The V end lost 4 bases, the J end lost 5 bases, and 11 bases lay between the germline ends. This CDR3 reads CASSSDSGTGELFS. CDR3 sequence (DNA): TGTGCCAGCAGTTCGGACAGTGGTACCGGGGAGCTGTTTTCT.

Of note for this clonotype: Sequence at one end of the junction differs from germline and may be a read error. The chain recombines TRBV7-2 with TRBJ1-1; 10 nucleotides align to TRBD1. This CDR3 comprises 16 residues. CDR1 and CDR2 (germline): SGHTA, FQGNSA. CDR3 nucleotide sequence: TGTGCCAGCAGCTTATCTTGGGACAGGGGTTACACTGAAGCTCTCTTT. Translating it yields CASSLSWDRGYTEALF.

Concerning this clonotype: This could be a read error, since a much larger clone is one nucleotide away. Here the CDR3 reads CAGSLGHGDIQYF. DNA of the CDR3: TGCGCCGGCAGCCTAGGACACGGAGACATTCAGTACTTC. The V call is TRBV5-1, the J call TRBJ2-4; D perhaps matches TRBD1 (5 bases). The CDR3 extends over 13 amino acids. The germline gives CDR1 SGHRS, CDR2 YFSETQ.

This clonotype was seen many times. This chain joins TRBV21-1 and TRBJ2-2; the table's D call, TRBD1, has no DNA check behind it. TRBV21-1 is recorded as a pseudogene. There are 18 residues in the CDR3. As DNA, the CDR3 is TGTGCCAGCAGCAAAAACGGGGTACAGGGGGCTAGGACCGGGGAGCTGTTTTTT. Protein sequence: CASSKNGVQGARTGELFF.

With respect to this clonotype: This may arise from a read error, as a much more abundant clone is one base away. This chain joins TRBV7-9 and TRBJ2-3; unclear D gene. Germline values: CDR1 SEHNR, CDR2 FQNEAQ (reference sequence). The CDR3 contains 12 residues. CDR3 sequence reads: CAGSSPMDTQYF. The DNA for the CDR3 is TGTGCCGGCAGCTCCCCGATGGATACGCAGTATTTT.

The table lists this clonotype with a few counts. The J gene is TRBJ2-3, the V gene TRBV29-1; 11 bases agree with TRBD2. Germline CDR1 reads SQVTM; CDR2 reads ANQGSEA. The CDR3 contains 16 residues. The ends lost 3 bases at V and 2 bases at J; junction bases unmatched: 7. In DNA form, the CDR3 reads TGCAGCGTTGATTGGGCTAGCGGGGGGACCACAGATACGCAGTATTTT. It yields the protein CSVDWASGGTTDTQYF.

This chain uses TRBV19 with TRBJ2-5; 7 nucleotides match TRBD1. Germline V CDR1 and CDR2: LNHDA, SQIVND (reference sequence). V lost 1 base and J lost 1; bases outside the gene matches: 6. The CDR3 length is 16 residues. The DNA for the CDR3 is TGTGCCAGTAGTATAGTCCCGGGACAGCGCCAAGAGACCCAGTACTTC. Amino acid sequence: CASSIVPGQRQETQYF.

A few counts support this clonotype. This chain links TRBV20-1 with TRBJ2-5; D ambiguous. Per the germline V gene, CDR1 is DFQATT and CDR2 is SNEGSKA (reference sequence). V was trimmed by 1 base and J by 5 bases, leaving 11 bases between them. CDR3 length equals 13 residues. The CDR3 DNA is TGCAGTGCTAGAGCAACATTTAGGGAGACCCAGTACTTC. This sequence encodes CSARATFRETQYF.

The chain carries TRBV12-3 or TRBV12-4 and TRBJ1-1; possible D gene TRBD1, 5 bases. Trimming cost V 3 bases and J 1 base, with 15 bases left between them. CDR3 length equals 16 residues. DNA of the CDR3: TGTGCCAGCAGTTTGGGGGTGGGGGTTTCGAACACTGAAGCTTTCTTT. Its protein is CASSLGVGVSNTEAFF.

This clonotype was observed many times. J is TRBJ1-6 and V is TRBV12-3 or TRBV12-4; 9 bases agree with TRBD1. V shed 7 bases and J 7 bases; nucleotides not matched to a gene: 8. This CDR3 has 15 amino acids. DNA for the CDR3: TGTGCCAGCACCGCACAGGGGGCAGGCAATTCACCCCTCCACTTT. It encodes CASTAQGAGNSPLHF.

The sample holds many counts of this clonotype. This rearrangement joins TRBV6-5 to TRBJ2-1; no clear D gene. V was clipped by 5 bases and J by 7 bases, with 9 bases between them. Germline V CDR1 and CDR2: MNHEY, SVGAGI. This CDR3 comprises 12 residues. CDR3 DNA: TGTGCCAGCAGTAGAACTAAAAATGAGCAGTTCTTC. Translating it yields CASSRTKNEQFF.

This clonotype has a count of ten or more. This chain uses TRBV9 with TRBJ2-7; TRBD1 matches at 7 bases. The CDR3 totals 15 residues. V lost 3 bases to trimming and J lost 0 bases; unmatched junction nucleotides: 6. Germline V CDR1 and CDR2: SGDLS, YYNGEE. The CDR3 nucleotides read TGTGCCAGCAGCGCGGCCGGGACAGTCTCCTACGAGCAGTACTTC. Amino acid sequence: CASSAAGTVSYEQYF.

There are many counts of this clonotype. This sequence joins TRBV20-1 and TRBJ1-6, with D perhaps TRBD1 (5 bases). Trimming took off 1 base at V and 1 base at J, with 11 bases between the two ends. The CDR3 consists of 16 residues. Germline values: CDR1 DFQATT, CDR2 SNEGSKA (reference sequence). In nucleotides, the CDR3 is TGCAGTGCTAGAGTAGTGGGGGGGTCCTATAATTCACCCCTCCACTTT. This gives the protein CSARVVGGSYNSPLHF.